This TCR beta chain was sequenced for a study of T cells in Graves' hyperthyroidism and ophthalmopathy (dated by TCRdb to about 2019). With regard to the full study: Peripheral blood was sampled at the time of initial diagnosis, prior to any treatment. Whether ophthalmopathy could be predicted prospectively was tested in an independent validation cohort made up of fewer than 20 hyperthyroidism patients plus 17 patients who later progressed to ophthalmopathy. Following sampling, methimazole starting at 30 mg daily was given to hyperthyroidism patients, and high-dose intravenous methylprednisolone was given to ophthalmopathy patients. The 100 discovery patients were randomly split 7:3 into training and test sets. TCR Vbeta CDR3 sequencing of 130 to 150 peripheral blood samples (over 40 ophthalmopathy, about 75 hyperthyroidism and roughly 17 progressor patients) is reported in the paper. To identify distinguishing TCR V-J signatures, a discovery cohort of around 100 patients was used, comprising some 43 with Graves' ophthalmopathy and 55 to 65 with stable Graves' hyperthyroidism. The study also compared thyroid tissue and blood T-cell repertoires from about six Graves' hyperthyroidism patients. The study at large found these results: Most expanded thyroid clonotypes (frequency above 0.001) were also detected in blood, suggesting blood repertoires may reflect thyroid immune responses. A model built on a 13 V-J signature distinguished ophthalmopathy from stable hyperthyroidism, reaching approximately 89% sensitivity and about 81% specificity in cross-validation and 80%/75% in testing. In validation, the model predicted progression to ophthalmopathy with 65% to 71% sensitivity and less than 75% specificity, a median of about 6.7 months before onset. No statistical method was used to fix the sample size in advance, and group allocation was not hidden from the investigators.

This clonotype was seen many times. Its antigen specificity is not known. The sample holds no much larger clone one base away, and base qualities are not on file. The TCR beta CDR3 regions were amplified from RNA transcripts. The first round of RT-PCR for the TCR CDR3 was performed with the HTBI primer set and the Qiagen OneStep RT-PCR kit. A second multiplex PCR round built the libraries, followed by size selection and purification. Libraries were sequenced paired-end with 100 bp reads on an Illumina HiSeq2000. From the authors' description of their analysis: SOAPnuke was used to process the raw data, with reads discarded if the reads contained adapters or uncalled bases, had a mean Phred below 15, or lacked an exact constant-primer or identifier match. High-quality paired reads were merged with COPE v1.2.5, and unique nucleotide sequences were defined as clonotypes. Clonotypes were aligned to IMGT TRBV, TRBD and TRBJ reference segments using MiTCR v1.1. The analysis included only V-J combinations with a frequency above 0.0001, which together covered around 99% of the repertoires. A TCS score was defined as the ratio of F50 (clonal expansion) to E x V (chaos), with BLOSUM62-based TCRdist applied between CDR3 peptides within each V-J. Welch's t-statistics and random forest reduced roughly 540 V-J features to 13, which were used in a naive Bayes classifier (R e1071). The public reads were reanalyzed by TCRdb: fastp trimming at Q25, MiXCR alignment, in-frame beta chains only. Rows are unified per CDR3 protein, each entry keeping the most common DNA and genes. The V and J calls and clone size come from TCRdb's table, not from the authors' own analysis. The sample profile shows about 350,000 distinct CDR3 sequences; about 14% of them were found once. The ten biggest clones cover about 26% of the sample.

The CDR3 sequence holds 10 residues, the cysteine and phenylalanine included. Only the CDR3 portion is preserved as DNA: 30 bases, with reading frame beginning at the first base. CDR1 MDHEN and CDR2 SYDVKM were looked up in the germline V gene. V and J lose 5 bases and 8 bases, and a span of 4 bases separates them. Graves' hyperthyroidism was defined as stable when no progression to ophthalmopathy occurred over 18 months of follow-up. Hyperthyroidism patients were aged 18 to 65 years and newly diagnosed, with disease duration of less than 2 months. The study excluded patients with uncontrolled infections, other autoimmune diseases, pregnancy or lactation. Diagnoses were based on clinical symptoms, serum thyroxine and TRAb, thyroid ultrasound and orbital computed tomography. PBMCs were isolated from 10 ml of fresh peripheral blood by Ficoll-Paque density gradient centrifugation. Trizol reagent was used to extract total RNA, and RNA quality was then checked on an Agilent 2100 Bioanalyzer.

This sequence originates from a woman in her 30s with Graves' hyperthyroidism. Sequencing was carried out using blood. Recombination linked TRBV28 to TRBJ2-1; confidence is insufficient to name the D gene. Read as DNA, the sequence is TGTGCCAGCAGTCTAGATGAGCAGTTCTTC. Translation gives CASSLDEQFF.